The 27 T cell receptor beta chains below come from one sample, sequenced in a study of circulating and synovial CD4+ cells in juvenile arthritis. Sequenced by immunoSEQ multiplex PCR; TCRdb stores in-frame clones only, minus some. This table has around 35,000 clones, around 95% appearing once. Sequencing input: CD4+ T cells from blood. These receptors all come from a human donor with juvenile idiopathic arthritis.

The rearrangement joins TRBV14 to TRBJ2-7; 7 nucleotides match TRBD2. The CDR3 consists of 15 residues. The V segment lost 4 bases and the J segment 0 bases; nucleotides outside the gene matches: 6. Per germline, CDR1 SGHDN and CDR2 FVKESK. The CDR3, as DNA: TGTGCCAGCAGCCCATCCAGCGGGGCCTCCTACGAGCAGTACTTC. This gives the protein CASSPSSGASYEQYF.

Details on this clone: A read error is likely, as this CDR3 ends without the conserved phenylalanine or tryptophan. The DNA is omitted, as the CDR3 cannot be located on it reliably, and the CDR3 follows TCRdb's listing. The chain is built from TRBV2 and TRBJ2-4; whether TRBD2, the table's D call, matches the DNA was not checked. The CDR3 spans 13 residues, counting both ends. Germline values: CDR1 SNHLY, CDR2 FYNNEI. The CDR3: CASSGPLLAGPLL.

V usage is TRBV28 and J usage is TRBJ2-7, with 7 nucleotides matching TRBD2. Germline CDR1 is MDHEN and CDR2 is SYDVKM. The CDR3 contains 20 residues. Unmatched junction bases numbered 21, after V lost 1 base and J lost 3 bases. The CDR3 loop is CASSLSGWGGYGGSLYEQYF. The CDR3, as DNA: TGTGCCAGCAGTTTATCGGGTTGGGGGGGGTACGGGGGTTCTCTCTACGAGCAGTACTTC.

The chain couples TRBV5-6 to TRBJ1-6; TRBD1 might be the D (5 bases). Germline assignment: CDR1 SGHDT and CDR2 YYEEEE. The CDR3 totals 16 residues. V lost 2 bases to trimming and J lost 4 bases, with 13 bases between them. For the CDR3, the DNA is TGTGCCAGCAGCTTTGCCCCCGGGGGATATAATTCACCCCTCCACTTT. This encodes CASSFAPGGYNSPLHF.

The CDR3 reads CASSSIPGGNEKLFF. For the CDR3, the DNA is TGTGCCAGCAGCTCGATTCCAGGGGGGAATGAAAAACTGTTTTTT. The chain combines TRBV7-2 with TRBJ1-4; 7 nucleotides align to TRBD1. Germline V gives CDR1 SGHTA, CDR2 FQGNSA. V lost 4 bases and J lost 5; bases outside the gene matches: 7. This CDR3 has 15 amino acids.

The chain carries TRBV9 and TRBJ2-1; weak D call: TRBD2 (6 bases). This CDR3 spans 15 amino acids. Trimming stripped 0 bases from V and 6 bases from J, with 13 bases between. Germline values: CDR1 SGDLS, CDR2 YYNGEE. CDR3 residues: CASSVGGDPINEQFF. The CDR3, as DNA: TGTGCCAGCAGCGTAGGCGGGGACCCTATCAATGAGCAGTTCTTC.

The chain is built from TRBV15 and TRBJ1-5; D uncertain. CDR1 and CDR2 (germline): LNHNV, YYDKDF (reference sequence). The V end was cut by 0 bases, the J end by 4 bases, with 16 bases between. There are 17 residues in the CDR3. DNA for the CDR3: TGTGCCACCAGCAGAGAGGTCGCTTCAGTGGCAAATCAGCCCCAGCATTTT. Its protein product is CATSREVASVANQPQHF.

This clone showed up just a few times. The V and J genes are TRBV19 and TRBJ2-3, with D unresolved. The V end was cut by 3 bases, the J end by 0 bases, with 13 bases between. Germline values: CDR1 LNHDA, CDR2 SQIVND (reference sequence). CDR3 length: 16 residues. The CDR3 nucleotides read TGTGCCAGTAGTATCGGATTGGGCTCTAGCACAGATACGCAGTATTTT. Its translation: CASSIGLGSSTDTQYF.

The V call is TRBV10-3, the J call TRBJ2-4; maybe TRBD2 (6 bases). Germline V gene lookup returns CDR1 ENHRY and CDR2 SYGVKD. The V and J ends lost 0 bases and 0 bases respectively, with 9 bases between them. The CDR3 is made up of 16 amino acids. This CDR3 reads CAISESSGRAKNIQYF. The CDR3 DNA sequence: TGTGCCATCAGTGAGTCATCCGGGAGAGCCAAAAACATTCAGTACTTC.

This sequence joins TRBV2 and TRBJ2-1, with 8 bases fitting TRBD1. CDR3 length: 15 amino acids. CDR1 is SNHLY, CDR2 FYNNEI, per germline. With 4 bases clipped from V and 4 bases from J, the junction kept 6 bases outside the gene matches. Here the CDR3 DNA reads TGTGCCAGCAGTGCGACAGGGGTCGTATACAATGAGCAGTTCTTC. Translating it yields CASSATGVVYNEQFF. Full variable domain (remainder filled in from reference TRBV2 and TRBJ2-1): EPEVTQTPSHQVTQMGQEVILRCVPISNHLYFYWYRQILGQKVEFLVSFYNNEISEKSEIFDDQFSVERPDGSNFTLKIRSTKLEDSAMYFCASSATGVVYNEQFFGPGTRLTVL.

The chain has TRBV21-1 and TRBJ1-4. TRBV21-1 is a pseudogene. This CDR3 comprises 14 residues. CDR3 coding DNA: TGTGCCAGCCCTCCAGGCGGGCCTAATGAAAAACTGTTTTTT. This sequence encodes CASPPGGPNEKLFF.

The V call is TRBV4-1, the J call TRBJ2-3; TRBD2 matches at 16 bases. V lost 1 base to trimming and J lost 2 bases; unmatched junction nucleotides: 3. The CDR3 covers 18 residues. The germline gives CDR1 MGHRA, CDR2 YSYEKL. The CDR3 sequence: CASSQGGTSGRVTDTQYF. CDR3 bases: TGCGCCAGCAGCCAAGGGGGGACTAGCGGGAGGGTCACAGATACGCAGTATTTT.

The chain uses TRBV12-5 and TRBJ2-1; 8 bases map to TRBD2. The CDR3 has 14 amino acids. V lost 5 bases and J lost 3; bases outside the gene matches: 3. Germline-derived CDR1 and CDR2 are LGHNT and FRNRAP. CDR3 sequence reads: CASGRTSGYNEQFF. The CDR3 nucleotides are TGTGCTAGTGGTAGAACTAGCGGCTACAATGAGCAGTTCTTC.

V and J are TRBV7-6 and TRBJ2-3; 10 bases are shared with TRBD1. V trimming: 5 bases; J trimming: 1 base; junction bases outside the gene matches: 3. CDR3 length: 15 residues. CDR1 SGHVS and CDR2 FNYEAQ come from the germline V gene. CDR3 nucleotide sequence: TGTGCCAGCAGCAGACAGGGGGCGGGCACAGATACGCAGTATTTT. As protein: CASSRQGAGTDTQYF. Filled out from reference TRBV7-6 and TRBJ2-3, the complete variable domain reads GAGVSQSPRYKVTKRGQDVALRCDPISGHVSLYWYRQALGQGPEFLTYFNYEAQQDKSGLPNDRFSAERPEGSISTLTIQRTEQRDSAMYRCASSRQGAGTDTQYFGPGTRLTVL.

The genes are TRBV7-3 and TRBJ2-3; maybe TRBD1 (5 bases). Germline loops: CDR1 SGHTA, CDR2 FQGTGA. This CDR3 region has 16 residues. Trimming shortened V by 1 base and J by 0 bases, and 11 bases separated the two germline ends. The CDR3 region has the DNA TGTGCCAGCAGCTTAATATCCCCAGGGAGCACAGATACGCAGTATTTT. It encodes CASSLISPGSTDTQYF.

The rearrangement links TRBV7-9 to TRBJ1-3; 12 nucleotides line up with TRBD1. The CDR3 totals 15 residues. J lost 7 bases, V lost 4 bases, and 5 bases had no gene match. Germline V gene sequence: CDR1 SEHNR, CDR2 FQNEAQ (reference sequence). CDR3 residues: CASSSWDRGQNTIYF. As DNA, the CDR3 is TGTGCCAGCAGCTCATGGGACAGGGGGCAGAACACCATATATTTT.

The V gene is TRBV11-2, the J gene TRBJ2-1, with unresolved D. V lost 5 bases and J lost 7, with 18 bases in between. The germline gives CDR1 SGHAT, CDR2 FQNNGV. The CDR3 length is 15 residues. Written as DNA, the CDR3 is TGTGCCAGCAGCGTCGATCGAGTTGAGTGGAATGAGCAGTTCTTC. Amino acids: CASSVDRVEWNEQFF.

In this sample, this clone turned up once. The gene calls are TRBV30 and TRBJ2-3; 7 nucleotides align to TRBD2. Germline values: CDR1 GTSNPN, CDR2 SVGIG (reference sequence). The junction had 14 bases not matched to a gene; V was cut back by 6 bases and J by 11 bases. This CDR3 contains 13 residues. Written as DNA, the CDR3 is TGTGCCTGTTCAGGTGGGGCGGGAGAGGGGCAGTATTTT. It specifies CACSGGAGEGQYF. Based on the CDR3 plus reference TRBV30 and TRBJ2-3, the full variable domain is SQTIHQWPATLVQPVGSPLSLECTVEGTSNPNLYWYRQAAGRGLQLLFYSVGIGQISSEVPQNLSASRPQDRQFILSSKKLLLSDSGFYLCACSGGAGEGQYFGPGTRLTVL.

The chain couples TRBV27 to TRBJ2-1, with D possibly TRBD1 on 5 matching bases. This CDR3 is 15 amino acids long. The V end lost 7 bases, the J end lost 7 bases, and 20 bases lay between the germline ends. Germline V gene data show CDR1 as MNHEY and CDR2 as SMNVEV (reference sequence). CDR3 coding DNA: TGTGCCAGCACCACTGTCAGGACATCATGGAATGAGCAGTTCTTC. This encodes CASTTVRTSWNEQFF.

The chain is built from TRBV7-9 and TRBJ2-7; D remains unclear. The V end lost 0 bases, the J end lost 3 bases, and 12 bases lay between the germline ends. The V gene's germline CDR1 is SEHNR and CDR2 FQNEAQ (reference sequence). This CDR3 is built from 15 residues. CDR3 protein: CASSLAGNGDYEQYF. CDR3 bases: TGTGCCAGCAGCTTAGCGGGTAACGGAGACTACGAGCAGTACTTC.

The CDR3 is CASSPPQGRNEKLFF. The CDR3 DNA is TGCGCCAGCAGCCCGCCCCAGGGGCGTAATGAAAAACTGTTTTTT. V is TRBV4-1 and J is TRBJ1-4; TRBD1 is a possible D gene (6 bases). Looked up from germline, CDR1 is MGHRA and CDR2 is YSYEKL. CDR3 length: 15 amino acids. Trimming removed 4 bases from V and 4 bases from J, with 13 bases in between.

The CDR3, as DNA: TGTGCCAGCAGCTCTGGACTAGCGGGAGGGCCGGTGAATGAGCAGTTCTTC. Translating gives CASSSGLAGGPVNEQFF. The chain couples TRBV11-1 to TRBJ2-1; TRBD2 matches at 15 bases. Germline assignment: CDR1 SGHAT and CDR2 FQDESV (reference sequence). The CDR3 totals 17 residues. Trimming took 4 bases from V and 7 from J; bases not matched to a gene: 8. The whole variable domain, remainder taken from reference TRBV11-1 and TRBJ2-1, is EAEVAQSPRYKITEKSQAVAFWCDPISGHATLYWYRQILGQGPELLVQFQDESVVDDSQLPKDRFSAERLKGVDSTLKIQPAELGDSAMYLCASSSGLAGGPVNEQFFGPGTRLTVL.

The V call is TRBV27, the J call TRBJ2-1; the D gene is possibly TRBD1 (6 bases). The CDR3 covers 14 residues. The germline V and J ends were trimmed by 2 bases and 5 bases, with 10 bases remaining between them. CDR1 is MNHEY, CDR2 SMNVEV, per germline (reference sequence). DNA of the CDR3: TGTGCCAGCAGTTTAGGGGGCGTCAACAATGAGCAGTTCTTC. As protein: CASSLGGVNNEQFF.

The rearrangement uses TRBV13 and TRBJ2-7; TRBD2 agrees at 11 bases. The CDR3 is 13 residues long. Losses at the gene ends were 5 bases for V and 7 bases for J; bases not matched to a gene: 4. In germline, CDR1 is PRHDT, CDR2 FYEKMQ (reference sequence). CDR3 sequence: CASSTRLAGEQYF. The CDR3 bases are TGTGCCAGCAGCACGAGACTAGCGGGAGAGCAGTACTTC.

The rearrangement links TRBV5-5 to TRBJ1-4, with D possibly TRBD1 on 5 matching bases. V lost 0 bases and J lost 6, with 9 bases in between. The length of the CDR3 is 14 residues. Germline CDR1 reads SGHKS; CDR2 reads YYEKEE (reference sequence). The CDR3 loop is CASSLEGLDEKLFF. In DNA form, the CDR3 reads TGTGCCAGCAGCTTGGAGGGACTGGATGAAAAACTGTTTTTT.

V is TRBV27 and J is TRBJ2-2; D call uncertain. Deletions cut 3 bases from V and 5 bases from J, with 10 bases between. Germline loops: CDR1 MNHEY, CDR2 SMNVEV (reference sequence). CDR3 size: 14 residues. CDR3 sequence reads: CASSLAGKTGELFF. CDR3 bases: TGTGCCAGCAGTTTGGCTGGTAAAACCGGGGAGCTGTTTTTT.

This chain links TRBV9 with TRBJ2-5; TRBD2 matches 9 bases. The CDR3 spans 15 residues. Germline lookup yields CDR1 SGDLS and CDR2 YYNGEE. The J segment lost 4 bases and the V segment lost 3 bases, leaving 7 bases of the junction unmatched. The CDR3 is CASSGGLAGLETQYF. CDR3 DNA: TGTGCCAGCAGCGGGGGGCTAGCGGGACTAGAGACCCAGTACTTC. Drawing the rest from reference TRBV9 and TRBJ2-5, the complete variable domain is DSGVTQTPKHLITATGQRVTLRCSPRSGDLSVYWYQQSLDQGLQFLIQYYNGEERAKGNILERFSAQQFPDLHSELNLSSLELGDSALYFCASSGGLAGLETQYFGPGTRLLVL.